The rows below give T cell receptor beta chains drawn from one sample of a study of blood T cell repertoires in COVID-19. Sequencing was performed with immunoSEQ multiplex PCR; in TCRdb, only in-frame clones are kept and a portion is missing. In the table there are roughly 120,000 clones, 80% to 90% of which are singletons. The material sequenced was peripheral blood. These TCRs come from a woman over 75 with active or convalescent COVID-19. Both conserved end residues are part of each CDR3. Each record gives: J gene, D gene, V gene, clone size, CDR3 protein, CDR3 DNA. The D gene is left open where the match is weak. Size is omitted from some rows. Given values are once, few, many or a class for expanded clones.

J gene: TRBJ1-6; D gene: TRBD1; V gene: TRBV3-1/TRBV3-2; clone size: .; CDR3 protein: CASSPGQGNSPLHF; CDR3 DNA: TGTGCCAGCAGCCCGGGACAGGGGAATTCACCCCTCCACTTT
J gene: TRBJ1-5; D gene: TRBD1; V gene: TRBV28; clone size: many; CDR3 protein: CASRPTGGGQPQHF; CDR3 DNA: TGTGCCAGCAGACCGACAGGGGGCGGTCAGCCCCAGCATTTT
J gene: TRBJ1-4; D gene: .; V gene: TRBV9; clone size: .; CDR3 protein: CASSVERGTNEKLFF; CDR3 DNA: TGTGCCAGCAGCGTAGAGAGGGGGACAAATGAAAAACTGTTTTTT
J gene: TRBJ2-7; D gene: TRBD2; V gene: TRBV11-3; clone size: .; CDR3 protein: CASSLGSGTSGYEQYF; CDR3 DNA: TGTGCCAGCAGCTTAGGGTCCGGGACTAGCGGATACGAGCAGTACTTC
J gene: TRBJ2-1; D gene: .; V gene: TRBV9; clone size: .; CDR3 protein: CASSYFGGGDEQFF; CDR3 DNA: TGTGCCAGCAGCTATTTTGGAGGAGGCGATGAGCAGTTCTTC
J gene: TRBJ2-5; D gene: TRBD2; V gene: TRBV9; clone size: .; CDR3 protein: CASSVGQRGQETQYF; CDR3 DNA: TGTGCCAGCAGCGTGGGCCAGCGGGGACAAGAGACCCAGTACTTC
J gene: TRBJ2-3; D gene: TRBD1; V gene: TRBV28; clone size: .; CDR3 protein: CASSLWTGSGTDTQYF; CDR3 DNA: TGTGCCAGCAGTTTATGGACAGGGTCGGGCACAGATACGCAGTATTTT
J gene: TRBJ2-1; D gene: TRBD2; V gene: TRBV10-3; clone size: .; CDR3 protein: CAISAGWTSGSGGYNEQFF; CDR3 DNA: TGTGCCATCAGTGCGGGTTGGACTAGCGGGAGTGGTGGCTACAATGAGCAGTTCTTC
J gene: TRBJ1-1; D gene: .; V gene: TRBV27; clone size: .; CDR3 protein: CASRYIGVNTEAFF; CDR3 DNA: TGTGCCAGCAGATACATAGGGGTAAACACTGAAGCTTTCTTT
J gene: TRBJ2-1; D gene: .; V gene: TRBV28; clone size: .; CDR3 protein: CASSSYLTPRNEVDNEQFF; CDR3 DNA: TGTGCCAGCAGTTCCTACCTGACCCCCCGAAACGAGGTTGACAATGAGCAGTTCTTC
J gene: TRBJ2-3; D gene: .; V gene: TRBV21-1; clone size: .; CDR3 protein: CASSVPGFVHTDTQYF; CDR3 DNA: TGTGCCAGCAGCGTACCAGGTTTTGTTCATACAGATACGCAGTATTTT
J gene: TRBJ1-1; D gene: .; V gene: TRBV11-1; clone size: once; CDR3 protein: CASSLLQGNTEAFF; CDR3 DNA: TGTGCCAGCAGCTTACTACAGGGGAACACTGAAGCTTTCTTT
J gene: TRBJ2-1; D gene: .; V gene: TRBV19; clone size: .; CDR3 protein: CASPTQGVPPYNEQFF; CDR3 DNA: TGTGCCAGTCCAACACAGGGAGTGCCACCCTACAATGAGCAGTTCTTC
J gene: TRBJ1-5; D gene: .; V gene: TRBV7-2; clone size: .; CDR3 protein: CASSIQGAVGNQPQHF; CDR3 DNA: TGTGCCAGCAGCATACAGGGTGCGGTAGGCAATCAGCCCCAGCATTTT
J gene: TRBJ1-2; D gene: .; V gene: TRBV12-3/TRBV12-4; clone size: .; CDR3 protein: CASSLGWFYTF; CDR3 DNA: TGTGCCAGCAGCCTCGGGTGGTTCTACACCTTC
J gene: TRBJ2-3; D gene: TRBD2; V gene: TRBV7-3; clone size: .; CDR3 protein: CASSPGLIQSVTQYF; CDR3 DNA: TGTGCCAGCAGCCCGGGACTAATCCAATCAGTTACGCAGTATTTT
J gene: TRBJ2-7; D gene: .; V gene: TRBV10-3; clone size: once; CDR3 protein: CAAAGGTGYEQYF; CDR3 DNA: TGTGCCGCTGCGGGGGGGACAGGATACGAGCAGTACTTC
J gene: TRBJ2-3; D gene: TRBD2; V gene: TRBV5-4; clone size: .; CDR3 protein: CASSLTSGIGTDTQYF; CDR3 DNA: TGTGCCAGCAGCTTGACTAGCGGGATTGGCACAGATACGCAGTATTTT
J gene: TRBJ1-6; D gene: .; V gene: TRBV12-3/TRBV12-4; clone size: few; CDR3 protein: CASSRDIFSPLHF; CDR3 DNA: TGTGCCAGCAGTCGCGACATTTTTTCACCCCTCCACTTT
J gene: TRBJ2-5; D gene: TRBD1; V gene: TRBV24-1; clone size: .; CDR3 protein: CATSDSGTDQETQYF; CDR3 DNA: TGTGCCACCAGTGACTCTGGGACAGACCAAGAGACCCAGTACTTC
J gene: TRBJ2-7; D gene: TRBD2; V gene: TRBV4-2; clone size: .; CDR3 protein: CASSQETSGFSYEQYF; CDR3 DNA: TGTGCCAGCAGCCAAGAGACTAGCGGGTTTTCCTACGAGCAGTACTTC
J gene: TRBJ2-3; D gene: TRBD2; V gene: TRBV18; clone size: once; CDR3 protein: CASSQGLARSTDTQYF; CDR3 DNA: TGTGCCAGCTCTCAGGGACTAGCTCGGAGCACAGATACGCAGTATTTT
J gene: TRBJ1-3; D gene: .; V gene: TRBV9; clone size: .; CDR3 protein: CASSNIPTGSGNTIYF; CDR3 DNA: TGTGCCAGCAGCAATATCCCGACAGGCTCTGGAAACACCATATATTTT
J gene: TRBJ2-5; D gene: .; V gene: TRBV3-1/TRBV3-2; clone size: .; CDR3 protein: CASSQVSTVQETQYF; CDR3 DNA: TGTGCCAGCAGCCAAGTTTCAACAGTACAAGAGACCCAGTACTTC
J gene: TRBJ2-5; D gene: .; V gene: TRBV9; clone size: .; CDR3 protein: CASSLNSGWETQYF; CDR3 DNA: TGTGCCAGCAGCCTAAACAGTGGTTGGGAGACCCAGTACTTC
J gene: TRBJ2-7; D gene: .; V gene: TRBV19; clone size: .; CDR3 protein: CASSSDMAYEQYF; CDR3 DNA: TGTGCCAGTAGTAGTGACATGGCCTACGAGCAGTACTTC
J gene: TRBJ1-3; D gene: .; V gene: TRBV3-1/TRBV3-2; clone size: .; CDR3 protein: CASTTAALPGNTIYF; CDR3 DNA: TGTGCCAGCACCACTGCCGCACTTCCTGGAAACACCATATATTTT
J gene: TRBJ2-2; D gene: .; V gene: TRBV27; clone size: few; CDR3 protein: CASTLSGSTGELFF; CDR3 DNA: TGTGCCAGCACTTTATCGGGGAGCACCGGGGAGCTGTTTTTT
J gene: TRBJ2-7; D gene: TRBD2; V gene: TRBV7-9; clone size: .; CDR3 protein: CASSSLAGRRLEQYF; CDR3 DNA: TGTGCCAGCAGCTCCTTAGCGGGAAGGAGGCTCGAGCAGTACTTC
J gene: TRBJ1-2; D gene: .; V gene: TRBV7-3; clone size: .; CDR3 protein: CASSLQGNYGYTF; CDR3 DNA: TGTGCCAGCAGCTTACAGGGGAACTATGGCTACACCTTC
J gene: TRBJ2-1; D gene: TRBD2; V gene: TRBV5-1; clone size: .; CDR3 protein: CASSLGLAGERYWNEQFF; CDR3 DNA: TGCGCCAGCAGCTTGGGACTAGCGGGAGAGAGGTACTGGAATGAGCAGTTCTTC